This T cell receptor beta chain was sequenced during a study of T-cell reconstitution after alpha-beta-depleted transplantation in children. V was pared by 6 bases and J by 1 base, with 13 bases of the junction left unmatched. This CDR3 has 16 residues. Germline loops: CDR1 SQVTM, CDR2 ANQGSEA. This clonotype has ten or more counts. Unique molecular identifiers featured in how the TCRbeta library was prepared. From the PCR reads, TCRdb called clonotypes with MiXCR, one entry per CDR3 protein. Among 200,000 to 250,000 distinct CDR3 sequences listed, 12% were seen once. This chain uses TRBV29-1 with TRBJ2-3; 7 bases map to TRBD2. The origin of this receptor is a human donor who donated a stem cell graft to a child with acute lymphoblastic leukemia. This specimen was PBMCs from the stem cell graft donor, taken from the stem cell graft. CDR3 region: CSVMPTTSVGTDTQYF. The DNA of the CDR3 is TGCAGCGTCATGCCTACCACTAGCGTAGGCACAGATACGCAGTATTTT.